This T cell receptor (beta chain) is from a study of blood T cell repertoires in COVID-19. About the study: There were acute and convalescent COVID-19 samples, and they came from the United States, Italy and Spain.

Trimming stripped 2 bases from V and 0 bases from J, with 14 bases between. This CDR3 has 16 amino acids. Per the germline V gene, CDR1 is MNHNY and CDR2 is SVGAGI (reference sequence). Authors' methods: Estimation of nucleated cell counts was performed using reference gene primer amplification. Libraries were prepared by immunoSEQ multiplex PCR; TCRdb keeps only in-frame clonotypes and omits some of them. V and J calls plus clone size are reproduced from that table; the DNA served to infer D and trimming. The sample holds about 44,000 clones, roughly 85% seen once. This clonotype originated in a woman in her 70s with acute or convalescent COVID-19. The chain employs TRBV6-6 and TRBJ2-7, with a possible D match to TRBD1 (7 bases). Sequencing was performed on peripheral blood. The CDR3 is CASSYGGGTDSYEQYF. CDR3 coding DNA: TGTGCCAGCAGTTACGGGGGCGGGACAGACTCCTACGAGCAGTACTTC.